The 20 T cell receptor beta chains below were found in one sample sequenced in a study of regulatory T cells in long-lasting Graves disease. Building of the TCR beta libraries involved iRepertoire HTBI primers and Arm-PCR of CDR3 regions. Each CDR3 protein gets one entry after TCRdb re-called the multiplex PCR reads with MiXCR. Here the sample spans 580,000 or so distinct CDR3 sequences, about 16% being singletons. The sample's time point: newly diagnosed GD, antithyroid drugs for less than 3 months. From PBMCs, RNA was extracted and then used to make the TCR library. These same data were also listed under a study on T cells in Graves' hyperthyroidism and ophthalmopathy.

Source: peripheral blood mononuclear cells (PBMCs), taken at new diagnosis, from a patient treated with antithyroid drugs. The receptors were sampled from a man between 18 and 29 years old with Graves disease.

This clonotype was observed at least ten times. CDR3: CSVVPLGGGSFQETQYF. In DNA form, the CDR3 reads TGCAGCGTTGTCCCTCTCGGCGGGGGGTCCTTCCAAGAGACCCAGTACTTC. The V and J genes are TRBV29-1 and TRBJ2-5; 8 bases line up with TRBD2. CDR1 and CDR2 (germline): SQVTM, ANQGSEA. J was trimmed by 1 base and V by 4 bases; bases with no gene match: 14. The CDR3 covers 17 residues.

The V and J genes are TRBV11-1 and TRBJ1-2, with D uncertain. Trimming took off 4 bases at V and 3 bases at J, with 12 bases between the two ends. CDR3 length equals 14 residues. Looked up from germline, CDR1 is SGHAT and CDR2 is FQDESV (reference sequence). The CDR3 DNA reads as TGTGCCAGCAGCTCCGGGGTGGGCGACTATGGCTACACCTTC. Amino acid sequence: CASSSGVGDYGYTF.

This chain uses TRBV27 with TRBJ2-1; 8 bases align to TRBD2. The CDR3 sequence is 15 residues long. J was trimmed by 4 bases and V by 6 bases; bases with no gene match: 8. CDR1 is MNHEY and CDR2 is SMNVEV in the germline V gene (reference sequence). This CDR3 reads CASSPGGRSYNEQFF. The CDR3 DNA reads as TGTGCCAGCAGCCCGGGGGGGCGGTCATACAATGAGCAGTTCTTC.

This clonotype was counted many times. V usage is TRBV2 and J usage is TRBJ2-2; D gene uncertain. V was shortened by 6 bases and J by 7 bases, with 15 bases between the two germline ends. The germline CDR1 and CDR2 sequences are SNHLY and FYNNEI. The CDR3 length is 14 residues. CDR3 sequence reads: CASRVSPSVGELFF. DNA for the CDR3: TGTGCCAGCAGGGTGAGCCCATCCGTCGGGGAGCTGTTTTTT.

This clonotype was found many times. V is TRBV11-2 and J is TRBJ1-1; D is undetermined. Germline CDR1 reads SGHAT; CDR2 reads FQNNGV. The CDR3 loop spans 16 amino acids. V was cut by 0 bases and J by 0 bases, with 11 bases left in between. CDR3 in amino acids: CASSLEGGLLNTEAFF. CDR3 bases: TGTGCCAGCAGCTTAGAGGGAGGTCTTTTGAACACTGAAGCTTTCTTT.

This clonotype has more than one count but fewer than ten. CDR3 sequence reads: CSARDTERGSYEQYF. DNA for the CDR3: TGCAGTGCTAGAGATACAGAAAGGGGCTCCTACGAGCAGTACTTC. The V and J genes are TRBV20-1 and TRBJ2-7, with a weak D call TRBD1 (5 bases). The CDR3 is 15 amino acids. Germline CDR1 reads DFQATT; CDR2 reads SNEGSKA (reference sequence). V was clipped by 0 bases and J by 0 bases, with 12 bases between them.

The rearrangement uses TRBV18 and TRBJ2-3; 9 bases are shared with TRBD1. The CDR3 sequence is 17 residues long. V gave up 4 bases and J gave up 4 bases; unmatched junction bases: 12. The germline CDR1 and CDR2 sequences are KGHSH and LQKENI. This CDR3 reads CASSLMPGTGSPDTQYF. The CDR3 coding sequence is TGTGCCAGCTCACTAATGCCGGGGACAGGGAGCCCAGATACGCAGTATTTT.

CDR3 region: CASSEYFREDEQYF. CDR3 nucleotides: TGTGCCAGTAGTGAATATTTTCGGGAGGACGAGCAGTACTTC. This chain uses TRBV19 with TRBJ2-7; 7 bases match TRBD2. The CDR3 is 14 residues long. Germline loops: CDR1 LNHDA, CDR2 SQIVND (reference sequence). V shed 5 bases and J 5 bases; nucleotides not matched to a gene: 9.

This clonotype was counted many times. This chain links TRBV6-1 with TRBJ2-1, with D perhaps TRBD2 (5 bases). The V gene lost 8 bases and the J gene lost 1 base, with 12 bases spanning the gap. The CDR3 consists of 14 residues. Per the germline V gene, CDR1 is MNHNS and CDR2 is SASEGT. The CDR3 loop reads CASVLERSYNEQFF. The CDR3 nucleotides are TGTGCCAGCGTCCTGGAGCGGTCCTACAATGAGCAGTTCTTC.

CDR3 bases: TGTGCCAGCAGCCCCGAGAGGGCCGGGGGGTATGGCTACACCTTC. Protein product: CASSPERAGGYGYTF. This rearrangement joins TRBV3-1 to TRBJ1-2; D is perhaps TRBD1 (5 bases). Trimming took 4 bases from V and 5 from J, leaving 17 bases between them. CDR3 length equals 15 residues. Germline loops: CDR1 LGHDT, CDR2 YNNKEL (reference sequence).

This clonotype was counted at least ten times. The V and J genes are TRBV6-1 and TRBJ2-3; D remains unclear. Germline V gene data show CDR1 as MNHNS and CDR2 as SASEGT. V dropped 0 bases and J dropped 3 bases, with 10 bases sitting between them. CDR3 length: 15 residues. The CDR3 sequence is CASSEAGSWTDTQYF. The CDR3 bases are TGTGCCAGCAGTGAAGCGGGATCTTGGACAGATACGCAGTATTTT.

In its sample, this clonotype was seen many times. The chain joins TRBV3-1 to TRBJ2-5; 12 bases agree with TRBD2. In germline, CDR1 is LGHDT, CDR2 YNNKEL (reference sequence). The CDR3 contains 16 residues. After removal of 6 bases from V and 5 bases from J, the junction contained 10 bases not matched to a gene. The CDR3, as DNA: TGTGCCAGCAGTACTCCGACTAGCGGGGGAGTGGAGACCCAGTACTTC. Amino acids: CASSTPTSGGVETQYF.

The sample holds a few counts of this clonotype. This chain joins TRBV20-1 and TRBJ2-4, with a possible D match to TRBD1 (6 bases). The CDR3 totals 13 residues. Trimming took 3 bases from V and 9 from J, leaving 15 bases between them. The V gene's germline CDR1 is DFQATT and CDR2 SNEGSKA (reference sequence). The CDR3 nucleotides are TGCAGTGCTAGTCGCCTGACAGGCCCCATTCAGTACTTC. It specifies CSASRLTGPIQYF.

A few counts support this clonotype. The rearrangement joins TRBV29-1 to TRBJ2-1; 8 bases align to TRBD2. V lost 0 bases, J lost 8 bases, and 9 bases stayed unmatched. Per germline, CDR1 SQVTM and CDR2 ANQGSEA. The CDR3 has 15 amino acids. CDR3 coding DNA: TGCAGCGTTGAAGAAAAGGCGGGAGGTAGGGATGAGCAGTTCTTC. Translating it yields CSVEEKAGGRDEQFF.

The J gene is TRBJ2-2, the V gene TRBV28; 8 bases are shared with TRBD1. The CDR3 runs 16 residues. In germline, CDR1 is MDHEN, CDR2 SYDVKM. The V gene end was trimmed by 5 bases and the J gene end by 0 bases; junction bases not matched to a gene: 5. The CDR3 is CASSTGQGANTGELFF. The CDR3 DNA is TGTGCCAGCAGTACAGGACAGGGCGCGAACACCGGGGAGCTGTTTTTT.

This clonotype came up many times. CDR3 sequence reads: CASSSGLAGAIVEQYF. Here the CDR3 DNA reads TGTGCCAGCAGTTCCGGACTAGCGGGAGCGATCGTCGAGCAGTACTTC. The gene calls are TRBV12-3 or TRBV12-4 and TRBJ2-7; the match to TRBD2 covers 13 bases. The CDR3 consists of 16 residues. V gave up 4 bases and J gave up 6 bases; unmatched junction bases: 9.

This clonotype was counted only a few times. The V call is TRBV6-2 or TRBV6-3, the J call TRBJ2-7; TRBD1 agrees at 8 bases. The trim removed 0 bases at V and 0 bases at J, leaving 4 bases unmatched. From germline, CDR1 is MNHEY and CDR2 SVGEGT. This CDR3 has 16 residues. CDR3 DNA: TGTGCCAGCAGTTACTCGATAGGACAGGGCTCCTACGAGCAGTACTTC. Its protein is CASSYSIGQGSYEQYF.

This clonotype was found many times. This rearrangement joins TRBV10-2 to TRBJ2-1; 8 bases fit TRBD2. V trimming: 7 bases; J trimming: 8 bases; junction bases outside the gene matches: 10. Germline CDR1 WSHSY, CDR2 SAAADI. This CDR3 is built from 14 residues. CDR3 loop: CASTSDGRAYEQFF. In DNA, the CDR3 is TGCGCCAGCACCTCGGACGGGAGGGCCTATGAGCAGTTCTTC.

This clonotype has a count of ten or more. CDR3 bases: TGCGCCAGCAGCTTGGGGCCGCAGGTGAACACTGAAGCTTTCTTT. It encodes CASSLGPQVNTEAFF. The chain recombines TRBV5-1 with TRBJ1-1, with D unresolved. This CDR3 comprises 15 residues. The V end was cut by 0 bases, the J end by 0 bases, with 9 bases between. Germline CDR1 is SGHRS and CDR2 is YFSETQ.

This clonotype was found many times. This chain connects TRBV5-1 to TRBJ2-3, with 7 bases lining up with TRBD2. This CDR3 has 19 residues. From germline, CDR1 is SGHRS and CDR2 YFSETQ. Losses at the gene ends were 1 base for V and 2 bases for J; bases not matched to a gene: 16. CDR3 region: CASSLSQAVRESSTDTQYF. The DNA for the CDR3 is TGCGCCAGCAGCTTGTCGCAGGCGGTGCGGGAGAGTTCCACAGATACGCAGTATTTT.